These T cell receptor beta chains were read from a single sample in a study of PD-1 blockade in classical Hodgkin lymphoma. Data came from immunoSEQ multiplex PCR; TCRdb stores just in-frame clones and leaves some out. The data show about 49,000 clones, roughly 89% seen once. Source: peripheral blood mononuclear cells (PBMCs), taken before the fourth cycle of nivolumab. These receptors all stem from a human donor with classical Hodgkin lymphoma. Both conserved end residues are part of each CDR3. Each record gives: V gene, J gene, CDR3 length, CDR3 protein.

V gene: TRBV7-6; J gene: TRBJ1-1; CDR3 length: 16; CDR3 protein: CASSPRSAGSGTEAFF
V gene: TRBV27; J gene: TRBJ1-2; CDR3 length: 14; CDR3 protein: CASSLTPWHYGYTF
V gene: TRBV5-1; J gene: TRBJ1-1; CDR3 length: 14; CDR3 protein: CASSLAWEDTEAFF
V gene: TRBV7-9; J gene: TRBJ2-3; CDR3 length: 17; CDR3 protein: CASSLATVAAAVDTQYF
V gene: TRBV4-2; J gene: TRBJ1-5; CDR3 length: 14; CDR3 protein: CASSGTTINQPQHF
V gene: TRBV21-1; J gene: TRBJ2-7; CDR3 length: 15; CDR3 protein: CASSYRDRGLYEQYF
V gene: TRBV2; J gene: TRBJ1-1; CDR3 length: 16; CDR3 protein: CASTPTRQGLYTEAFF
V gene: TRBV5-6; J gene: TRBJ1-4; CDR3 length: 13; CDR3 protein: CASSFWQGEKLFF
V gene: TRBV7-7; J gene: TRBJ1-1; CDR3 length: 16; CDR3 protein: CASVNNGWDRPTEAFF
V gene: TRBV25-1; J gene: TRBJ1-2; CDR3 length: 16; CDR3 protein: CASSEGTGLSLYGYTF